A single sample gave rise to the 2 T cell receptor beta chains below, sequenced in a study of blood T cells in healthy people across ages. The second PCR ran roughly 6 to 12 cycles with a sample-barcoded 5' primer and J-beta primers. TCRdb fed the 5' RACE reads into MiXCR, producing one record per CDR3 protein. The data show fewer than 800,000 distinct CDR3 sequences, roughly 25% seen once. The same data also contributed to another study, on T cells of mothers and their children.

The specimen sequenced was blood. The receptors originated from a boy aged 10-17 years in good health.

This clonotype has more than one count but fewer than ten. The V and J genes are TRBV12-3 or TRBV12-4 and TRBJ2-1; 14 bases are a match to TRBD2. The junction had 14 bases not matched to a gene; V was cut back by 6 bases and J by 4 bases. CDR3 length: 19 amino acids. CDR3 coding DNA: TGTGCCAGCAGCGCATCCGGGACTAGCGGGAGCTGGGGTTACAATGAGCAGTTCTTC. It yields the protein CASSASGTSGSWGYNEQFF.

V and J are TRBV20-1 and TRBJ2-7; 9 nucleotides line up with TRBD1. The CDR3 has 13 residues. CDR1 is DFQATT and CDR2 is SNEGSKA in the germline V gene (reference sequence). With V trimmed by 5 bases and J by 5 bases, 7 bases remained unmatched. This chain's CDR3 is CSADRDRENEQYF. The CDR3 region has the DNA TGCAGTGCTGACCGGGACAGGGAGAACGAGCAGTACTTC.